This T cell receptor (beta chain) was identified during a study of PD-1 blockade in classical Hodgkin lymphoma. Concerning this clone: What it recognizes is unknown.

The time point was: cycle 4 day 1 (C4D1), after 6 weeks of nivolumab. Autologous stem cell transplantation was followed by relapse in every patient, and brentuximab vedotin exposure varied. Best overall response was complete response, partial response or progressive disease in these relapsed/refractory classical Hodgkin lymphoma patients. Clones were sequenced by immunoSEQ multiplex PCR, and TCRdb holds only the in-frame ones, with some missing. Found here are about 64,000 clones, roughly nine tenths of them singletons; the top ten hold 8%. The germline V gene encodes CDR1 KGHSH and CDR2 LQKENI. V lost 4 bases and J lost 7, with 14 bases in between. This CDR3 has 14 amino acids. The study's findings and limits: Patients who initiated nivolumab within 1 year of ASCT were excluded. Lower baseline TCR diversity marked trial partial responders and progressors.

The sequence derives from a human donor with classical Hodgkin lymphoma. V usage is TRBV18 and J usage is TRBJ1-5; D perhaps matches TRBD1 (5 bases). The input for sequencing was peripheral blood mononuclear cells (PBMCs), taken before the fourth cycle of nivolumab. The CDR3 loop is CASSLMGRGQPQHF. CDR3 bases: TGTGCCAGCTCACTGATGGGGCGCGGACAGCCCCAGCATTTT.